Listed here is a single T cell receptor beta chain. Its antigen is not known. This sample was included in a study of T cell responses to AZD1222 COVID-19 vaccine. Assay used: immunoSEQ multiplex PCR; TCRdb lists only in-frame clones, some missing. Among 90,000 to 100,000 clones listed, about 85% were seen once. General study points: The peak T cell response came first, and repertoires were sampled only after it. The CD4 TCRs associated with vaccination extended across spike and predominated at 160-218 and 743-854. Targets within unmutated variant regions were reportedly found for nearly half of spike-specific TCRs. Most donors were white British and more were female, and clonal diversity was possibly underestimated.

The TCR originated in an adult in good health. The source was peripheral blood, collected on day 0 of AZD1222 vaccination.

CDR3 in DNA: TGTGCCAGCAGTTGGGCACTCTCCCGATCCGGGGAGCTGTTTTTT. Translated, it gives CASSWALSRSGELFF. The chain is built from TRBV27 and TRBJ2-2; D gene uncertain. V lost 4 bases to trimming and J lost 6 bases, with 15 bases between them. The CDR3 length is 15 residues. Germline loops: CDR1 MNHEY, CDR2 SMNVEV (reference sequence).